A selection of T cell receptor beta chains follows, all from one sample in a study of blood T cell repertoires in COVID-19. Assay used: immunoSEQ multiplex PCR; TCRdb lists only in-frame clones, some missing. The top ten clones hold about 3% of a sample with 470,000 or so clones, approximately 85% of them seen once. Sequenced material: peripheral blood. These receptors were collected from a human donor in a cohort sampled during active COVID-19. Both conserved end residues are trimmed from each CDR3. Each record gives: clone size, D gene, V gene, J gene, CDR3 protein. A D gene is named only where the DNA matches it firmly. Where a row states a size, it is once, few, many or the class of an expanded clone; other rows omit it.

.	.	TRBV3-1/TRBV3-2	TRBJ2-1	ASSQLAPDNEQF
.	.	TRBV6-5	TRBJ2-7	ASSPYYRLYEQY
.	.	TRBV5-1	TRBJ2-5	ASSLGPGRMEGTQY
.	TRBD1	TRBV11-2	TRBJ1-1	ASSFLGQGNTEAF
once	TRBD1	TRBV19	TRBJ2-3	ASSRDRGADTQY
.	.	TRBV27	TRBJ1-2	ASSSLGNGGTNYGYT
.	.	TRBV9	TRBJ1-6	ASSQTSSSYNSPLH
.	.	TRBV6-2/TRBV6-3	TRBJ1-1	ASSYTPAVNTEAF
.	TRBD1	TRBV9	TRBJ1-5	ASSGQGARQPQH
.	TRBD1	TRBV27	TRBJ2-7	ASRKQGAYNEQY
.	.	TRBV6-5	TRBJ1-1	ASSPPEMSCEAF
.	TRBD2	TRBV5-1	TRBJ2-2	ASSLLTSAGGYTGELF
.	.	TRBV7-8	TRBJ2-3	ASSLGGSSDPVDTQY
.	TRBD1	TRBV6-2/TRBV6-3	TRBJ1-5	ASSPRPGQGPYQPQH
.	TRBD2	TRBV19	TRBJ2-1	ASSLSFAGRHQNEQF
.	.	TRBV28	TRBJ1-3	ASHSPGFPKGDTIY
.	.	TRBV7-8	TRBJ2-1	ASSHLLQGGILNEQF
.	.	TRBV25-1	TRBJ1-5	ASSERGQANQPQH
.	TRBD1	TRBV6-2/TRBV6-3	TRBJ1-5	ASSDPGQGDSNQPQH
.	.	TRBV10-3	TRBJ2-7	AISESTGSYEQY
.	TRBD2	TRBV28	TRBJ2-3	ASSSPRGITDTQY
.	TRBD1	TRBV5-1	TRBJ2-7	ASSPDRLYEQY
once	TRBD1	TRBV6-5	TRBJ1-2	ASTLKTGGLYGYT
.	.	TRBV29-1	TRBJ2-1	SVGVADSPYNEQF
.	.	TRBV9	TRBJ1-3	ASSVGAGPGNTIY
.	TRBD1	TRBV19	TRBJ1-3	ASTPPGQGPGNTIY
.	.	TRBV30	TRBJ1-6	AWSVAGSAYNSPLH
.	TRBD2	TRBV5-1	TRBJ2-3	ASSLVTSGSAGDTQY
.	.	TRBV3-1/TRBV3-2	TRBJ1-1	ASIPGGGGTEAF
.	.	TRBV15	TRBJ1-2	ATSRGRGGYT
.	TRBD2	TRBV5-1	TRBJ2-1	ASSPGLDLYNEQF
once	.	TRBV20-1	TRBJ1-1	SASAFPQGRAEAF
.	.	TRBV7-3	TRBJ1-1	ASSLTTNTEAF
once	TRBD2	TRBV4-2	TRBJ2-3	ASSVGTSGFTDTQY
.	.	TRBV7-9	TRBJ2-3	ASSGEGNRVVDTQY
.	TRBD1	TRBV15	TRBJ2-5	ATSPGTQGRETQY
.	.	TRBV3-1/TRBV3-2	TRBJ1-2	ASSRLGAGGYT
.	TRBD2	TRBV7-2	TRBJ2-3	ASSLHSGRAPDTQY
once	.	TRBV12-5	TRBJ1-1	ASGLASYTEAF
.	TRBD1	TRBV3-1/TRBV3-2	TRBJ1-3	ASTRQGSGNTIY
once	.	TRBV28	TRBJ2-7	ASSESYEQY
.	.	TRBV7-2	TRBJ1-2	ASSLNGGSGYGYT